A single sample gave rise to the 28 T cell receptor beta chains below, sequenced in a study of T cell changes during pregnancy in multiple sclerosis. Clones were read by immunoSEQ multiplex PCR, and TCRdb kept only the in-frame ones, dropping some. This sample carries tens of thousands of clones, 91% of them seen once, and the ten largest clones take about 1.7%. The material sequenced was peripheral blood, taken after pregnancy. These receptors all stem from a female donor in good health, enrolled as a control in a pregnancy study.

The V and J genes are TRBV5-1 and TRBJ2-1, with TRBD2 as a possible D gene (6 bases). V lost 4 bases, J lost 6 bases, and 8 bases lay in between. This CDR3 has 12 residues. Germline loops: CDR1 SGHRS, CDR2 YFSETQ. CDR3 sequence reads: CASSGGFNEQFF. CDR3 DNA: TGCGCCAGCAGCGGGGGGTTCAATGAGCAGTTCTTC. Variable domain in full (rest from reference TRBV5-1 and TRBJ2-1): KAGVTQTPRYLIKTRGQQVTLSCSPISGHRSVSWYQQTPGQGLQFLFEYFSETQRNKGNFPGRFSGRQFSNSRSEMNVSTLELGDSALYLCASSGGFNEQFFGPGTRLTVL.

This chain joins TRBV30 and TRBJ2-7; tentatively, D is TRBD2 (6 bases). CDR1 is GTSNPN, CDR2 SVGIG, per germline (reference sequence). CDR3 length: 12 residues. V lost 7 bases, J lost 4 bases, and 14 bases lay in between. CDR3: CASNLGGYEQYF. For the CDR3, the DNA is TGTGCCTCCAATCTGGGGGGTTACGAGCAGTACTTC.

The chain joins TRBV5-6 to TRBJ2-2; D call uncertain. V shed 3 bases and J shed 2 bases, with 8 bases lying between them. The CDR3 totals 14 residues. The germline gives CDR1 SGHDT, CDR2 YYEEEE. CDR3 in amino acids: CASSSYSNTGELFF. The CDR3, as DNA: TGTGCCAGCAGCTCATACAGTAACACCGGGGAGCTGTTTTTT.

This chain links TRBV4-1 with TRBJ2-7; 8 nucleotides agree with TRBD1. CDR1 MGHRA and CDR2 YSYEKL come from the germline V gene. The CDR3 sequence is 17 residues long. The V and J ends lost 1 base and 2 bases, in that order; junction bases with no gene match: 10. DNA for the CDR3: TGCGCCAGCAGCCAAGGGGACAGGTTTTCACCGACCTACGAGCAGTACTTC. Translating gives CASSQGDRFSPTYEQYF.

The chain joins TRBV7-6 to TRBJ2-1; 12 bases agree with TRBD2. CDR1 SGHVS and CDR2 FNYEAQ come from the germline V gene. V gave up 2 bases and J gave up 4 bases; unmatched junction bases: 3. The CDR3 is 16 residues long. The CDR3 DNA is TGTGCCAGCAGCTTAATCCTAGCGGGGGGGTACAATGAGCAGTTCTTC. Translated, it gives CASSLILAGGYNEQFF.

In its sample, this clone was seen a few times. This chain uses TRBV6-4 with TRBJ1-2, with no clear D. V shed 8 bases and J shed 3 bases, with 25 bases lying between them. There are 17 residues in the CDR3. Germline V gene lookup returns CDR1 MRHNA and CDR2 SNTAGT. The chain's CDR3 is CASPEPGLYLADYGYTF. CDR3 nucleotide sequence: TGTGCCAGCCCCGAGCCCGGACTCTACCTCGCGGACTATGGCTACACCTTC.

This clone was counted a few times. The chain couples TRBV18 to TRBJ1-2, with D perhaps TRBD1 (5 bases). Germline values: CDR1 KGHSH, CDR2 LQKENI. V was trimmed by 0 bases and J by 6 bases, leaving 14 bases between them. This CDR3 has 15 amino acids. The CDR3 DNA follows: TGTGCCAGCTCACCACCGCAGAAATCAGGGCATGGCTACACCTTC. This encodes CASSPPQKSGHGYTF.

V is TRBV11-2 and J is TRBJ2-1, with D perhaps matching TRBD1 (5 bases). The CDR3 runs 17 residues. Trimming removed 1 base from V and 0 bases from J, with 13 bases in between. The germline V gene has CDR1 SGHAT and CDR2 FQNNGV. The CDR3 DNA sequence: TGTGCCAGCAGCTTAGGTAGGGGAACCGCCTCCTACAATGAGCAGTTCTTC. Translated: CASSLGRGTASYNEQFF.

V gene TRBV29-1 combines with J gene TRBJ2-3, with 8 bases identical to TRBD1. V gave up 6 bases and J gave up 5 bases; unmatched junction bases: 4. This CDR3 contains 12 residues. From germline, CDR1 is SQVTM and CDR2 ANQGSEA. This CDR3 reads CSVRTGRDTQYF. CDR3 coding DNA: TGCAGCGTCAGGACAGGGCGAGATACGCAGTATTTT.

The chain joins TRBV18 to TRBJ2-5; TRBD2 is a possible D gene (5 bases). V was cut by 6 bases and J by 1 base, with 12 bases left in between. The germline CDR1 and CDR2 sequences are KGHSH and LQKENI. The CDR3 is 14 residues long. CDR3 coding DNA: TGTGCCAGCTCGTCCGGACTGATCCAAGAGACCCAGTACTTC. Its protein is CASSSGLIQETQYF.

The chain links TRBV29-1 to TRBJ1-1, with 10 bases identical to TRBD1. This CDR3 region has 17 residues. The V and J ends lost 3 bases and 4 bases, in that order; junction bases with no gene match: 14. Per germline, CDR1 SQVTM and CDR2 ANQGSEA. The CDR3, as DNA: TGCAGCGTTGAGGAGGGCAAGAGACAGGGGGCAGGCACTGAAGCTTTCTTT. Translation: CSVEEGKRQGAGTEAFF.

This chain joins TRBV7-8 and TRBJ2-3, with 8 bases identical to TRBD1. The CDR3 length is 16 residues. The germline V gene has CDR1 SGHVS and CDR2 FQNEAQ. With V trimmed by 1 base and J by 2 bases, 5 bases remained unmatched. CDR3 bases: TGTGCCAGCAGCTTAGAGGGACAGGTTCCCACAGATACGCAGTATTTT. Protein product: CASSLEGQVPTDTQYF.

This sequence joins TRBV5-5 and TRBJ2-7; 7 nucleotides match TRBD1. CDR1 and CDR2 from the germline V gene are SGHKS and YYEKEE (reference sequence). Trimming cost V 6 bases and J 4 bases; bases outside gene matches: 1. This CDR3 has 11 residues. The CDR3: CASNRGYEQYF. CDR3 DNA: TGTGCCAGCAACAGGGGTTACGAGCAGTACTTC.

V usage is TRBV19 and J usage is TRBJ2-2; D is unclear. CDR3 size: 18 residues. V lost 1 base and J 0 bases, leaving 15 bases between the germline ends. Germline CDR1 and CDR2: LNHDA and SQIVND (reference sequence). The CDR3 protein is CASSIVATPTANTGELFF. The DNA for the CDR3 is TGTGCCAGTAGTATAGTCGCCACTCCAACCGCGAACACCGGGGAGCTGTTTTTT.

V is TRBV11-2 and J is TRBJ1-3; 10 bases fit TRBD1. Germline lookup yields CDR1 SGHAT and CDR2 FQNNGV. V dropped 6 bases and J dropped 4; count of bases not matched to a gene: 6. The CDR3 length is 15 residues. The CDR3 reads CASRSGTGAGNTIYF. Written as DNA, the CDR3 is TGTGCCAGCAGATCTGGGACAGGGGCAGGAAACACCATATATTTT.

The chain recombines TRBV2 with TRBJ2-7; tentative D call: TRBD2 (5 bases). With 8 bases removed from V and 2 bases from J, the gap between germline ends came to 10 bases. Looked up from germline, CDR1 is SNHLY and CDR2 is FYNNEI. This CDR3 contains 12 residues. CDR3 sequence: CASVGGPYEQYF. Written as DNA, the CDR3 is TGTGCCAGCGTCGGCGGGCCCTACGAGCAGTACTTC.

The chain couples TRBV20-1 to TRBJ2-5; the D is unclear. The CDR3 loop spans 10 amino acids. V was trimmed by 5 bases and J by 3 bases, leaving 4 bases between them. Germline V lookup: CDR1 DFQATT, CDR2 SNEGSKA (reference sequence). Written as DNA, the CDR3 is TGCAGTGCTGCGAAAGAGACCCAGTACTTC. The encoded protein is CSAAKETQYF.

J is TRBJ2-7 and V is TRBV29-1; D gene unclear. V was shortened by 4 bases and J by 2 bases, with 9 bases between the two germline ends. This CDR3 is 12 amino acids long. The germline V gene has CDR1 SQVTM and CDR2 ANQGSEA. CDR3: CSVGDGAYEQYF. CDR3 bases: TGCAGCGTTGGAGACGGAGCCTACGAGCAGTACTTC.

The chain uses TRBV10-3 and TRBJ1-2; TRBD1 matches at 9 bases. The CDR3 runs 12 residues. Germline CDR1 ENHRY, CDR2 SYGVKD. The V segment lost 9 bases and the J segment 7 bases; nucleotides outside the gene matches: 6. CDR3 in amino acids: CAIGDRVRGYTF. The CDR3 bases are TGTGCCATTGGGGACAGGGTTCGTGGCTACACCTTC.

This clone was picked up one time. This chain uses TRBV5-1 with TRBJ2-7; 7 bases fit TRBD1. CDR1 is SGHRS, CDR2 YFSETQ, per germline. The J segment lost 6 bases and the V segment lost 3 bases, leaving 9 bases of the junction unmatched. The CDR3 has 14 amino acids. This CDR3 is CASSWTGTTGEQYF. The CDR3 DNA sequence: TGCGCCAGCAGCTGGACAGGAACTACCGGCGAGCAGTACTTC.

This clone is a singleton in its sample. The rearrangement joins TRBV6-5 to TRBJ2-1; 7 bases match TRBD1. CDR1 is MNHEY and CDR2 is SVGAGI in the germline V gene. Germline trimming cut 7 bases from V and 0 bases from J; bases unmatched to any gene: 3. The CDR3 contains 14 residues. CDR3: CASIDRDSYNEQFF. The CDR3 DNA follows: TGTGCCAGCATCGACAGGGACTCCTACAATGAGCAGTTCTTC.

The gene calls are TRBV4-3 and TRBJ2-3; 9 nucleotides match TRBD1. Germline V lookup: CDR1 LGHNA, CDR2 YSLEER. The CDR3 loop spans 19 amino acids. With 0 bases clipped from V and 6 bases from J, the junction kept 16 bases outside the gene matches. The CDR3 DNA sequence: TGCGCCAGCAGCCAAGATGGGGGGGGACAGGGCGCCGAGGGCGATACGCAGTATTTT. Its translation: CASSQDGGGQGAEGDTQYF.

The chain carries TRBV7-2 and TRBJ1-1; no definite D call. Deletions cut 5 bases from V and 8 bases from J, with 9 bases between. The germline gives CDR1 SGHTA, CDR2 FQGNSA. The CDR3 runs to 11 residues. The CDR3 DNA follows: TGTGCCAGCAGCCACCTACAGGAAGCTTTCTTT. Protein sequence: CASSHLQEAFF.

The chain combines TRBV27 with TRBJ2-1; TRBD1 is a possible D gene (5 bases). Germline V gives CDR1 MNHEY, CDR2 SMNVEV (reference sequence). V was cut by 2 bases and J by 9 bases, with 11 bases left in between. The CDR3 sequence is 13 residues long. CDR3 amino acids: CASSLIRESEQFF. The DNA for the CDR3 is TGTGCCAGCAGTTTAATCAGGGAAAGTGAGCAGTTCTTC.

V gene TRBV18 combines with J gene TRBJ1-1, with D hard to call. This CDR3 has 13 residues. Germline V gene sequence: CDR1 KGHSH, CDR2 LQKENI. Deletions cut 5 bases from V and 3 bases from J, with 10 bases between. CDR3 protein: CASSSTVDTEAFF. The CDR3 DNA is TGTGCCAGCTCATCCACGGTTGACACTGAAGCTTTCTTT.

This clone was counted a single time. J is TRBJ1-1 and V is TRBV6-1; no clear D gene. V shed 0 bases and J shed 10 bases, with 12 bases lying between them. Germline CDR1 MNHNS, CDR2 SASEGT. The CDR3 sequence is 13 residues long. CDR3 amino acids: CASSEAQGRRAFF. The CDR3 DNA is TGTGCCAGCAGTGAAGCCCAAGGTAGGAGAGCTTTCTTT.

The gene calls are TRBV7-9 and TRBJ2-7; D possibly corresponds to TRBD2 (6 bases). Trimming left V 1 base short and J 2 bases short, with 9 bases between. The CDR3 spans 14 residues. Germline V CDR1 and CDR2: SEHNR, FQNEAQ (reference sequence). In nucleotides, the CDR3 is TGTGCCAGCAGCTTAGAGATAGCGGCCTACGAGCAGTACTTC. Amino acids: CASSLEIAAYEQYF.

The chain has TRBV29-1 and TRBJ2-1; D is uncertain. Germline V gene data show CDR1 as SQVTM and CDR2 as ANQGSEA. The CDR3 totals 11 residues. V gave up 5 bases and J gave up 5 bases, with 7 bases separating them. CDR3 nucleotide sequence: TGCAGCGTTCGACACAACAATGAGCAGTTCTTC. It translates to CSVRHNNEQFF.